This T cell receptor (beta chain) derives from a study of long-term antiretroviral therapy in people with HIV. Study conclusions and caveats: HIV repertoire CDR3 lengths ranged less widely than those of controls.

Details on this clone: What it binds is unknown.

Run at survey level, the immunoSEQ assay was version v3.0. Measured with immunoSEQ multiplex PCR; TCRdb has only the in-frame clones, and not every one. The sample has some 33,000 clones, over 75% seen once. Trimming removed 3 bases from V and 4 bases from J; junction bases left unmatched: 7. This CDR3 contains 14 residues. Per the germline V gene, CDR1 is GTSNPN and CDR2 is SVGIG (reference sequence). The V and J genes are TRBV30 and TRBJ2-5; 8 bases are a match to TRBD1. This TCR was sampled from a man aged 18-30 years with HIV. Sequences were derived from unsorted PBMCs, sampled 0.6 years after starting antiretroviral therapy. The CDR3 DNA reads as TGTGCCTGGAGAGGCAGGGGGCGCGGAGAGACCCAGTACTTC. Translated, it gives CAWRGRGRGETQYF.